This T cell receptor (beta chain) was recovered during a study of cytomegalovirus exposure and HLA in healthy donors. Whole-study results and caveats: Accounts indicate the classifier identified cytomegalovirus status with strong specificity and sensitivity. Sequencing likely caused a cluster of highly shared sequence variants.

A remark on this clone: Its antigen is not known.

Primers: 60 Vbeta forward and 13 Jbeta reverse. Some clones are missing from TCRdb's copy, which holds only in-frame ones; the method was immunoSEQ multiplex PCR. The data show 120,000 or so clones, roughly 70% seen once. Losses at the gene ends were 6 bases for V and 4 bases for J; bases not matched to a gene: 14. This CDR3 region has 19 residues. Germline CDR1 SGHTA, CDR2 FQGNSA. Sequencing input: PBMCs. J is TRBJ2-1 and V is TRBV7-2, with 14 bases matching TRBD2. This TCR derives from a woman aged 40 to 49 in good health and CMV-seropositive. In nucleotides, the CDR3 is TGTGCCAGCAGTTATCCGGGACTAGCGGGAGATTCCCTATACAATGAGCAGTTCTTC. The encoded protein is CASSYPGLAGDSLYNEQFF.